This TCR beta chain stems from a study of somatic mutations in cytotoxic T cells in rheumatoid arthritis. At the level of the study: Flow sorting at nearly 100% purity was applied to some V beta antibody-stained T-cell populations, which included V beta1+ cells sequenced for TCRB.

A few counts support this clone. Its antigen is as yet unknown. Study results and limitations: Among rheumatoid arthritis patients and age-matched healthy controls, CD8+ T-cell clonality was not significantly different. The authors did not know the antigen targets of the expanded CD8+ clones.

There are 16 residues in the CDR3. The germline gives CDR1 LGHNA, CDR2 YSLEER. With 0 bases clipped from V and 4 bases from J, the junction kept 8 bases outside the gene matches. In the source study's methods: Matching published virus-specific TCRB sequences was rare for patient CD8+ clones that were larger than 1%. Some clones are missing from TCRdb's copy, which holds only in-frame ones; the method was immunoSEQ multiplex PCR. That table gives V, J and clone size, and the DNA gave D and trimming. This table holds about 16,000 clones, roughly three quarters found once. The sequence came from an adult with rheumatoid arthritis. The chain links TRBV4-3 to TRBJ2-7, with 8 positions matching TRBD2. Input material: CD8+ T cells sorted from blood. CDR3: CASSQDRAGGRYEQYF. CDR3 DNA: TGCGCCAGCAGCCAAGATAGGGCGGGAGGCCGTTACGAGCAGTACTTC.